This T cell receptor (beta chain) was recorded in a study of blood T cells in healthy people across ages. A second PCR of roughly 7 to 11 cycles used a sample-barcoded 5' primer and a J-beta primer mix. Using its own MiXCR run on the 5' RACE reads, TCRdb lists one record per CDR3 protein. This sample has around 1,500,000 distinct CDR3 sequences; 28% occur once, and the top ten carry roughly 8.2%. This clonotype was counted once. At one boundary the junction diverges from the germline segment, which might be a read error. CDR1 is LGHDT and CDR2 is YNNKEL in the germline V gene (reference sequence). This CDR3 has 14 amino acids.

Sequencing used blood. The V gene is TRBV3-1, the J gene TRBJ1-6; 9 nucleotides match TRBD1. The clonotype was recovered from a woman in her thirties in good health. The CDR3 protein is CASSPGQGISPPHF. CDR3 DNA: TGTGCCAGCAGCCCGGGACAGGGCATTTCACCCCCCCACTTT. Based on the CDR3 plus reference TRBV3-1 and TRBJ1-6, the full variable domain is DTAVSQTPKYLVTQMGNDKSIKCEQNLGHDTMYWYKQDSKKFLKIMFSYNNKELIINETVPNRFSPKSPDKAHLNLHINSLELGDSAVYFCASSPGQGISPPHFGNGTRLTVT.